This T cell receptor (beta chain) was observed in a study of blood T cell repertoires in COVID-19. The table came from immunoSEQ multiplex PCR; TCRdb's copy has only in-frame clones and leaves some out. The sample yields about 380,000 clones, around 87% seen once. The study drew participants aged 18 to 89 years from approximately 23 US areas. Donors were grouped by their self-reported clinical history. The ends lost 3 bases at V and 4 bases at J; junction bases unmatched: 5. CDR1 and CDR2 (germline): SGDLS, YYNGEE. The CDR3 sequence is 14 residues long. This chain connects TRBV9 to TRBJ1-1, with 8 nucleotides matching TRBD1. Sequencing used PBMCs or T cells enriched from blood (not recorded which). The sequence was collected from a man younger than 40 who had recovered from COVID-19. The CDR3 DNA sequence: TGTGCCAGCAGCGCTCAGGGGGCCCGCACTGAAGCTTTCTTT. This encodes CASSAQGARTEAFF.